These T cell receptor beta chains were read from a single sample in a study of cytotoxic CD8 clonotypes in ibrutinib-treated CLL. Here immunoSEQ multiplex PCR was the method, and the copy in TCRdb shows in-frame clones only, minus some. The sample shows fewer than 90,000 clones, roughly 84% of them seen only once. The sample consisted of PBMCs, taken before ibrutinib treatment. These receptors were collected from a human donor with chronic lymphocytic leukemia. Each CDR3 is given without its conserved first and last residue.

j_call	v_call	cdr3_aa
TRBJ1-2	TRBV29-1	SVETGGNGYT
TRBJ2-5	TRBV5-1	ASSLQGAGETQY
TRBJ1-3	TRBV19	ASSIAAGGRGNTIY
TRBJ2-4	TRBV29-1	SVGTGKAKNIQY
TRBJ2-3	TRBV7-3	ASSLTPGLATDTQY
TRBJ1-1	TRBV19	ASLNRVAEAF
TRBJ2-3	TRBV2	ASSSGLSSTDTQY
TRBJ2-3	TRBV6-1	ASRGLAGDTQY
TRBJ2-4	TRBV20-1	SARRQEWMY
TRBJ1-1	TRBV7-8	ASSSHRGQVTEAF
TRBJ1-2	TRBV4-2	ASSQSGQGHGYT
TRBJ1-1	TRBV19	ASSRAMSDGPNTEAF
TRBJ2-7	TRBV5-1	ASSFWTGNNYEQY
TRBJ1-4	TRBV7-9	ASSSEGRGKEKLF
TRBJ1-3	TRBV9	ASSADRDSSFSGNTIY
TRBJ1-5	TRBV6-1	ASSEIRGQQPQH
TRBJ1-3	TRBV19	ASKPGQRSGNTIY
TRBJ2-7	TRBV5-1	ASSFSRAGTYEQY
TRBJ2-5	TRBV18	ASSLRAKSSGSEETQY